Below, 8 T cell receptor beta chains from the same sample are listed, as sequenced in a study of T-cell reconstitution after alpha-beta-depleted transplantation in children. Unique molecular identifiers were incorporated when the TCRbeta library was constructed. TCRdb redid the calling of the PCR reads with MiXCR, one entry per CDR3 protein. The sample carries a few hundred thousand distinct CDR3 sequences, approximately 13% recorded once. The specimen comprised PBMCs, mostly from graft donor cells, sampled 360 days after TCRalphabeta/CD19-depleted stem cell transplant. Receptors originate from a male patient between 10 and 17 years old who had a stem cell transplant for acute myeloid leukemia, so the T cells may come from the graft donor.

This clonotype has a count of ten or more. The rearrangement uses TRBV14 and TRBJ2-3; 8 bases agree with TRBD2. The CDR3 is 16 residues long. Germline assignment: CDR1 SGHDN and CDR2 FVKESK. Trimming cost V 1 base and J 2 bases; bases outside gene matches: 5. This CDR3 is CASSQAGGSVTDTQYF. CDR3 sequence (DNA): TGTGCCAGCAGCCAAGCGGGGGGGAGCGTCACAGATACGCAGTATTTT.

This clonotype was observed at least ten times. The rearrangement joins TRBV7-3 to TRBJ2-1, with D hard to call. The CDR3 covers 15 residues. The V and J ends lost 8 bases and 9 bases respectively, with 23 bases between them. CDR1 is SGHTA, CDR2 FQGTGA, per germline. The CDR3 bases are TGTGCCAGCTCCAAAACGGATTCGAAGGAGAGTGAGCAGTTCTTC. It yields the protein CASSKTDSKESEQFF.

V gene TRBV21-1 combines with J gene TRBJ2-7. TRBV21-1 corresponds to a pseudogene. This CDR3 contains 16 residues. The CDR3 reads CASSNEYYEEYYEQYF. CDR3 nucleotide sequence: TGTGCCAGCAGCAACGAATACTATGAGGAGTACTACGAGCAGTACTTC.

This clonotype has ten or more counts. This chain links TRBV7-3 with TRBJ2-7; D possibly corresponds to TRBD2 (5 bases). From germline, CDR1 is SGHTA and CDR2 FQGTGA. V gave up 5 bases and J gave up 0 bases, with 11 bases separating them. The CDR3 spans 14 residues. This CDR3 is CASSVDGSSYEQYF. The CDR3 bases are TGTGCCAGCAGCGTGGATGGGAGCTCCTACGAGCAGTACTTC. The whole variable domain, remainder taken from reference TRBV7-3 and TRBJ2-7, is GAGVSQTPSNKVTEKGKYVELRCDPISGHTALYWYRQSLGQGPEFLIYFQGTGAADDSGLPNDRFFAVRPEGSVSTLKIQRTERGDSAVYLCASSVDGSSYEQYFGPGTRLTVT.

The chain employs TRBV14 and TRBJ2-7; 9 bases line up with TRBD1. The CDR3 totals 15 residues. The J segment lost 5 bases and the V segment lost 3 bases, leaving 8 bases of the junction unmatched. Per germline, CDR1 SGHDN and CDR2 FVKESK. The CDR3 here is CASSHLGQGFDEQYF. For the CDR3, the DNA is TGTGCCAGCAGCCACTTGGGACAGGGCTTCGACGAGCAGTACTTC.

This clonotype was seen at least ten times. At one of its ends the junction is not consistent with the germline gene, which may arise from a read error. The chain employs TRBV7-9 and TRBJ2-7; perhaps TRBD2 as D (6 bases). The CDR3 sequence is 16 residues long. The germline V gene has CDR1 SEHNR and CDR2 FQNEAQ (reference sequence). CDR3 nucleotide sequence: TGTGCCAGTAGCTCGGGAGCGGCCTGGGCGCTATACGAGCAGTACTTC. Protein sequence: CASSSGAAWALYEQYF.

This clonotype was recorded a few times. J is TRBJ1-5 and V is TRBV27; no definite D call. Germline CDR1 reads MNHEY; CDR2 reads SMNVEV (reference sequence). The CDR3 loop spans 13 amino acids. Trimming removed 2 bases from V and 3 bases from J, with 5 bases in between. CDR3 DNA sequence: TGTGCCAGCAGTTTACAGCCCAATCAGCCCCAGCATTTT. This encodes CASSLQPNQPQHF.

This clonotype was detected many times. This sequence joins TRBV12-3 or TRBV12-4 and TRBJ1-2, with a tentative D call TRBD1 (6 bases). The CDR3 totals 14 residues. V was shortened by 5 bases and J by 4 bases, with 14 bases between the two germline ends. The CDR3 protein is CASSPLRGGYGYTF. DNA for the CDR3: TGTGCCAGCAGTCCCCTACGAGGGGGCTATGGCTACACCTTC.